Listed below are T cell receptor beta chains from one sample, sequenced in a study of T cell repertoires in cytomegalovirus infection. A single record per CDR3 protein comes from TCRdb applying MiXCR to the reads. There are approximately 490,000 distinct CDR3 sequences in the sample; approximately 10% occur only once, and 9.5% to 13% lies in the top ten. Sample: PBMCs. The source is a human donor in good health (CMV status not recorded). Some clones in this sample may be carry-over from other donors' samples. Both conserved end residues are part of each CDR3. D genes are given only for firm matches. Clone sizes are given selectively: once, few, many, or a class where the clone is expanded.

TGTGCCAGCAGTCCCTCGGCTAGCGGGGGGCTTATACGTCCTAAGACCCAGTACTTC,CASSPSASGGLIRPKTQYF,TRBJ2-5,TRBV27,TRBD2,many
TGTGCCAGCAGGACAGGCCTCAATCAGCCCCAGCATTTT,CASRTGLNQPQHF,TRBJ1-5,TRBV6-1,-,many
TGCAGTGCTAGACCCGAAGCGGGGGGGCGCAACACAGATACGCAGTATTTT,CSARPEAGGRNTDTQYF,TRBJ2-3,TRBV20-1,TRBD2,many
TGTGCCAGCAGATCTAGGGACCTATGGAGAAAGAACACTGAAGCTTTCTTT,CASRSRDLWRKNTEAFF,TRBJ1-1,TRBV6-1,-,many
TGTGCCAGCAGTGGGGGGGGAATAAGCAATCAGCCCCAGCATTTT,CASSGGGISNQPQHF,TRBJ1-5,TRBV27,-,few
TGTGCCAGCAAACTCATGAATGAAAAACTGTTTTTT,CASKLMNEKLFF,TRBJ1-4,TRBV7-8,-,many
TGTGCCAGCAGCTTAGCTCAGTCTCGGAATGATGGCTACACCTTC,CASSLAQSRNDGYTF,TRBJ1-2,TRBV7-8,-,many
TGTGCCACCCCAGGCGGGGGGCCCGGTAACAATGAGCAGTTCTTC,CATPGGGPGNNEQFF,TRBJ2-1,TRBV15,TRBD2,many
TGTGCCAGCAGCTCATTAGCGGGAGGTTACAATGAGCAGTTCTTC,CASSSLAGGYNEQFF,TRBJ2-1,TRBV7-2,TRBD2,many
TGCGCCAGCAGCTTGGAACCAGGGGAAGAAAACATTCAGTACTTC,CASSLEPGEENIQYF,TRBJ2-4,TRBV5-1,-,many
TGTGCCAGCAGCAACAGGATCTATGGCTACACCTTC,CASSNRIYGYTF,TRBJ1-2,TRBV12-3/TRBV12-4,-,many
TGTGCCAGGGGAACCTCGACAGGGAAAGAGACCCAGTACTTC,CARGTSTGKETQYF,TRBJ2-5,TRBV7-9,TRBD1,many
TGTGCCACCAGCAGAGCCGACTCTCCAGGGGAGTTCTTC,CATSRADSPGEFF,TRBJ2-1,TRBV15,-,many
TGTGCCAGCAATTCCGGACAGGCGAACACCGGGGAGCTGTTTTTT,CASNSGQANTGELFF,TRBJ2-2,TRBV6-5,TRBD1,few
TGTGCCAGCAGTTTGAGCTCCCCGGGCTCTGGAAACACCATATATTTT,CASSLSSPGSGNTIYF,TRBJ1-3,TRBV12-3/TRBV12-4,-,many
TGTGCCAGCAGCTTAGTTGAAAGGCAGGGTGGCTACACCTTC,CASSLVERQGGYTF,TRBJ1-2,TRBV7-9,-,many
TGTGCCAGCAGCTTGGATGGGGTACGCACAGATACGCAGTATTTT,CASSLDGVRTDTQYF,TRBJ2-3,TRBV5-5,-,many
TGTGCCAGTAGTTTGGGGCAGGGCGGATTCCTGACCGGGGAGCTGTTTTTT,CASSLGQGGFLTGELFF,TRBJ2-2,TRBV19,-,few
TGTGCCAGCAGTTCTGCCCTAGCGGGAGGTTTCTACAATGAGCAGTTCTTC,CASSSALAGGFYNEQFF,TRBJ2-1,TRBV28,TRBD2,many
TGCAGCCCCCGGGACAGAAACAATGAGCAGTTCTTC,CSPRDRNNEQFF,TRBJ2-1,TRBV29-1,TRBD1,-
TGTGCCAGCAGCCCAGGGGACAGGGGCTGGGGGCCCCAGCATTTT,CASSPGDRGWGPQHF,TRBJ1-5,TRBV7-8,TRBD1,many
TGTGCCAGCAGCCAAACTAGACAGAACTACGAGCAGTACTTC,CASSQTRQNYEQYF,TRBJ2-7,TRBV3-1,-,-
TGTGCCAGTAGTATTCTTACCAATAGCAATCAGCCCCAGCATTTT,CASSILTNSNQPQHF,TRBJ1-5,TRBV19,-,many
TGCGCCAGCAGCTCGGCAGCCTGGGACGCAAACAATGAGCAGTTCTTC,CASSSAAWDANNEQFF,TRBJ2-1,TRBV5-1,-,few
TGTGCCAGCAGCCCACGGACTAGCGGCACCTCGGATACGCAGTATTTT,CASSPRTSGTSDTQYF,TRBJ2-3,TRBV9,TRBD2,-
TGTGCCAGCAGCACCCGGGACGGTGGTCTTGAAGCTTTCTTT,CASSTRDGGLEAFF,TRBJ1-1,TRBV9,-,once
TGTGCCAGCAGTTACTCGAAAGCGAGATTCTCCTACGAGCAGTACTTC,CASSYSKARFSYEQYF,TRBJ2-7,TRBV6-5,-,many
TGTGCCAGCAGCTTGGAGCGGGGGGGCGAGACTAGCGGGGAGCTGTTTTTT,CASSLERGGETSGELFF,TRBJ2-2,TRBV11-3,TRBD2,-
TGTGCCAGCAGCTTAACGCCCGAGAACACCGGGGAGCTGTTTTTT,CASSLTPENTGELFF,TRBJ2-2,TRBV7-3,-,many
TGTGCCAGCAGCCACGTACAGGGGGCGACGGATTCACCCCTCCACTTT,CASSHVQGATDSPLHF,TRBJ1-6,TRBV4-2,TRBD1,few
TGTGCCAGCAGTTCGACCGCTCCCGCTCGGGGCTACACCTTC,CASSSTAPARGYTF,TRBJ1-2,TRBV6-2/TRBV6-3,-,many
TGTGCCAGCAGTGAAGGGGGGGGGTACAATGAGCAGTTCTTC,CASSEGGGYNEQFF,TRBJ2-1,TRBV6-1,TRBD2,many
TGTGCCAGCAGCTTACTTGGAGTAGGGACGAACACCGGGGAGCTGTTTTTT,CASSLLGVGTNTGELFF,TRBJ2-2,TRBV7-3,-,many
TGCGCCAGCAGCCAAGTCACGGGGGGTTCGGACGAGCAGTACTTC,CASSQVTGGSDEQYF,TRBJ2-7,TRBV4-1,TRBD2,many
TGTGCCATCATGGCTGCCGGACTAGAAGGCACCGGGGAGCTGTTTTTT,CAIMAAGLEGTGELFF,TRBJ2-2,TRBV10-3,TRBD2,-
TGTGCCAGCAGCTTCTGGGGGCAGTCGAGCTCTGGAAACACCATATATTTT,CASSFWGQSSSGNTIYF,TRBJ1-3,TRBV7-8,-,many
TGTGCCAGCAGCTTCAGCACTGAAGCTTTCTTT,CASSFSTEAFF,TRBJ1-1,TRBV7-9,-,many
TGCGCCAGCACTCCAACCGGGACAGGGGACAACTATGGCTACACCTTC,CASTPTGTGDNYGYTF,TRBJ1-2,TRBV4-1,TRBD1,-
TGTGCCAGCACCCAGGGGGGGAGCTTCTCCTACAATGAGCAGTTCTTC,CASTQGGSFSYNEQFF,TRBJ2-1,TRBV28,-,many
TGTGCCAGCGCCTCAGGCGATCAGCCCCAGCATTTT,CASASGDQPQHF,TRBJ1-5,TRBV28,-,many
TGTGCCAGCAGCCAAGCCACAGGGTCGGCTTTCTTT,CASSQATGSAFF,TRBJ1-1,TRBV3-1,-,few
TGTGCCAGCAGCCTGGGCGGTGAGGGGCCCCAGCATTTT,CASSLGGEGPQHF,TRBJ1-5,TRBV5-4,-,many
TGTGCCAGTAGCAGGACAGGGAGGCAGCCCCAGCATTTT,CASSRTGRQPQHF,TRBJ1-5,TRBV19,TRBD1,many
TGTGCCAGCAGCCAAGAAATCATGGGACAGGGTCTCCACTTT,CASSQEIMGQGLHF,TRBJ1-6,TRBV4-2,TRBD1,few
TGTGCCAGCAGTTTATCACGGTATGGCTACACCTTC,CASSLSRYGYTF,TRBJ1-2,TRBV28,-,many
TGTGCCAGCACCCCGGGACTAGCGGACAATGAGCAGTTCTTC,CASTPGLADNEQFF,TRBJ2-1,TRBV12-3/TRBV12-4,TRBD2,many
TGTGCCAGTAGTATCACCCCGACCGGGACCCAGCATTTT,CASSITPTGTQHF,TRBJ1-5,TRBV19,-,many
TGTGCCAGCAGCCCCAACAGGGACGGGGGCCTTAGCTCCTACAATGAGCAGTTCTTC,CASSPNRDGGLSSYNEQFF,TRBJ2-1,TRBV5-4,-,-
TGCAGCTCGACTAGCGGGAGCTCCTACGAGCAGTACTTC,CSSTSGSSYEQYF,TRBJ2-7,TRBV20-1,TRBD2,-
TGTGCCAGCAGCTCTCTAGGGACAGGTCCCTACGAGCAGTACTTC,CASSSLGTGPYEQYF,TRBJ2-7,TRBV7-8,TRBD1,many
TGCAGTGCTAGAAGGGGGCGGGTTAATGAGCAGTTCTTC,CSARRGRVNEQFF,TRBJ2-1,TRBV20-1,TRBD1,few
TGTGCCAGCAGCCCGGACAGAGCCACAGATACGCAGTATTTT,CASSPDRATDTQYF,TRBJ2-3,TRBV7-2,-,many
TGCGCCAGCAGTCAATGTCTCAGGCCCGAAACCGAAACTGAAGCTTTCTTT,CASSQCLRPETETEAFF,TRBJ1-1,TRBV23-1,-,many
TGTGCCACCAGCAGAGAGGGGCTCCCAACCTACGAGCAGTACTTC,CATSREGLPTYEQYF,TRBJ2-7,TRBV15,-,few
TGTGCCATCAGTGAGTCCATTATCTGGACGGTCCCGAACACCGGGGAGCTGTTTTTT,CAISESIIWTVPNTGELFF,TRBJ2-2,TRBV10-3,-,-
TGTGCCAGCAGCTCTCAGTGGGGAAAAGCCGGGGAGCTGTTTTTT,CASSSQWGKAGELFF,TRBJ2-2,TRBV11-3,-,many
TGTGCCAGCAGCCAACCGGGTTCTGGGGGGGAGACCCAGTACTTC,CASSQPGSGGETQYF,TRBJ2-5,TRBV3-1,-,once
TGTGCCAGCACTGGAAGCGGGAGGTTCACAGATACGCAGTATTTT,CASTGSGRFTDTQYF,TRBJ2-3,TRBV2,TRBD2,few
TGTGCCAGTAGTATAGGAGGGACTAGCGGGACCACCGGGGAGCTGTTTTTT,CASSIGGTSGTTGELFF,TRBJ2-2,TRBV19,TRBD2,-